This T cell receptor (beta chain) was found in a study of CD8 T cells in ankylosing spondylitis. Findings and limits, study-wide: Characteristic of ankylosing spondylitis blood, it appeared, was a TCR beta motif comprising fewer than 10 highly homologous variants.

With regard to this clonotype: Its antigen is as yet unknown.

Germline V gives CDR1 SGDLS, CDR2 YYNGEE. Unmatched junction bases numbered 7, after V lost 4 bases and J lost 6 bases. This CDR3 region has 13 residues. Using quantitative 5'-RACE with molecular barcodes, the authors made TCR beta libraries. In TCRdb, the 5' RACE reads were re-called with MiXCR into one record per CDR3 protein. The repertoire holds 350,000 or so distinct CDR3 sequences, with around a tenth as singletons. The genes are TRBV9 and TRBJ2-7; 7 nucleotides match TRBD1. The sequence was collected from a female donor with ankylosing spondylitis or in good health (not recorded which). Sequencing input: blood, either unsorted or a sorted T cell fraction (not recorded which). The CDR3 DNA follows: TGTGCCAGCAGCCGGACAGGTTTTAGCGAGCAGTACTTC. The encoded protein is CASSRTGFSEQYF.